The 9 T cell receptor beta chains given below trace back to one sample, sequenced in a study of T cells after yellow fever vaccination. TCRdb processed the 5' RACE reads anew with MiXCR; each CDR3 protein has one entry. The sample has 300,000 or so distinct CDR3 sequences; roughly 13% are singletons. The specimen comprised CD4+ T cells sorted from PBMCs, sampled 45 days after the yellow fever booster vaccination. Receptors were obtained from a man in his thirties or forties who received the YFV17D yellow fever vaccine.

This clonotype came up a few times. The chain combines TRBV23-1 with TRBJ2-6, with D tentatively TRBD1 (6 bases). TRBV23-1 falls under the ORF class, with uncertain function. The CDR3 spans 17 residues. With 11 bases removed from V and 2 bases from J, the gap between germline ends came to 22 bases. The chain's CDR3 is CAGSWITGRPGANVLTF. The CDR3 nucleotides read TGCGCCGGGTCCTGGATAACAGGGCGCCCTGGGGCCAACGTCCTGACTTTC.

The sample holds many counts of this clonotype. This chain links TRBV20-1 with TRBJ2-7, with 11 nucleotides matching TRBD2. Looked up from germline, CDR1 is DFQATT and CDR2 is SNEGSKA (reference sequence). This CDR3 is 16 amino acids long. The trim removed 5 bases at V and 2 bases at J, leaving 11 bases unmatched. The CDR3 region is CSARTSGLSVPYEQYF. CDR3 sequence (DNA): TGCAGTGCTCGGACTAGCGGGCTGTCGGTTCCCTACGAGCAGTACTTC.

Only a few counts were recorded for this clonotype. This chain joins TRBV10-2 and TRBJ2-2; D gene uncertain. The V gene's germline CDR1 is WSHSY and CDR2 SAAADI. This CDR3 is 12 amino acids long. The V gene lost 4 bases and the J gene lost 5 bases, with 5 bases spanning the gap. CDR3 DNA: TGCGCCAGCAGTGGGGTTACCGGGGAGCTGTTTTTT. Translated, it gives CASSGVTGELFF.

The chain carries TRBV12-3 or TRBV12-4 and TRBJ2-7, with 10 bases lining up with TRBD1. The V and J ends lost 3 bases and 2 bases, in that order; junction bases with no gene match: 13. The CDR3 has 18 residues. In DNA, the CDR3 is TGTGCCAGCAGTTTGGGGTCACGGACAGGGGGTCTCGCCTACGAGCAGTACTTC. Encoded protein: CASSLGSRTGGLAYEQYF.

Details on this clonotype: A much larger clone sits a single nucleotide away, making a read error possible. The J gene is TRBJ2-7, the V gene TRBV20-1; 8 bases agree with TRBD1. The CDR3 has 14 amino acids. V lost 3 bases, J lost 0 bases, and 4 bases stayed unmatched. Germline V lookup: CDR1 DFQATT, CDR2 SNEGSKA (reference sequence). The DNA for the CDR3 is TGCAGTGCTAGCGGGGACAGGAGCTCCTACGAGCAGTACTTC. Translated: CSASGDRSSYEQYF.

V usage is TRBV3-1 and J usage is TRBJ1-2, with D hard to call. The ends were cut back, 4 bases at V and 7 bases at J, with 10 bases in the middle. Germline assignment: CDR1 LGHDT and CDR2 YNNKEL (reference sequence). The CDR3 has 12 amino acids. Here the CDR3 reads CASSLIIAGYTF. As DNA, the CDR3 is TGTGCCAGCAGCCTCATTATAGCTGGCTACACCTTC. The full variable domain, its missing parts supplied by reference TRBV3-1 and TRBJ1-2, is DTAVSQTPKYLVTQMGNDKSIKCEQNLGHDTMYWYKQDSKKFLKIMFSYNNKELIINETVPNRFSPKSPDKAHLNLHINSLELGDSAVYFCASSLIIAGYTFGSGTRLTVV.

The V gene is TRBV10-3, the J gene TRBJ1-1; D may be TRBD1 (6 bases). Germline loops: CDR1 ENHRY, CDR2 SYGVKD. The CDR3 length is 12 residues. Trimming removed 2 bases from V and 13 bases from J, with 14 bases in between. CDR3 protein: CAISESRSRGFF. CDR3 sequence (DNA): TGTGCCATCAGTGAGAGTAGGAGCAGGGGTTTCTTT.

The rearrangement links TRBV6-4 to TRBJ2-3; D unresolved. Trimming shortened V by 3 bases and J by 2 bases, and 9 bases separated the two germline ends. CDR1 and CDR2 (germline): MRHNA, SNTAGT. The CDR3 consists of 14 residues. The CDR3 spells CASSERGVTDTQYF. CDR3 coding DNA: TGTGCCAGCAGTGAAAGAGGAGTCACAGATACGCAGTATTTT.

This clonotype has just a few counts. The chain carries TRBV5-4 and TRBJ2-5; D is uncertain. Germline loops: CDR1 SGHNT, CDR2 YYREEE (reference sequence). The V and J ends lost 4 bases and 5 bases respectively, with 18 bases between them. CDR3 length: 15 amino acids. In nucleotides, the CDR3 is TGTGCCAGCAGCCCCGGCCCAAATACCGGGGAGACCCAGTACTTC. Encoded protein: CASSPGPNTGETQYF.